Reported below is one T cell receptor (beta chain). Source study methods: Reference gene primer amplification yielded estimated nucleated cell counts. Clones were sequenced by immunoSEQ multiplex PCR, and TCRdb holds only the in-frame ones, with some missing. V and J calls and clone size are those listed in that table; D and trimming were worked out from the DNA. The sample holds around 450,000 clones; 87% are singletons and the top ten take about 2%. This specimen comes from a study of blood T cell repertoires in COVID-19. V lost 4 bases, J lost 5 bases, and 11 bases lay in between. Germline CDR1 is LGHNA and CDR2 is YNFKEQ. The CDR3 has 14 residues.

The V and J genes are TRBV4-2 and TRBJ1-4; possibly TRBD1 for D (5 bases). This clonotype originated in a woman aged 18-29 years with acute COVID-19. The sample was PBMCs or T cells enriched from blood (not recorded which). The CDR3 loop is CASSLDRSNEKLFF. CDR3 coding DNA: TGTGCCAGCAGCCTAGACAGATCGAATGAAAAACTGTTTTTT.